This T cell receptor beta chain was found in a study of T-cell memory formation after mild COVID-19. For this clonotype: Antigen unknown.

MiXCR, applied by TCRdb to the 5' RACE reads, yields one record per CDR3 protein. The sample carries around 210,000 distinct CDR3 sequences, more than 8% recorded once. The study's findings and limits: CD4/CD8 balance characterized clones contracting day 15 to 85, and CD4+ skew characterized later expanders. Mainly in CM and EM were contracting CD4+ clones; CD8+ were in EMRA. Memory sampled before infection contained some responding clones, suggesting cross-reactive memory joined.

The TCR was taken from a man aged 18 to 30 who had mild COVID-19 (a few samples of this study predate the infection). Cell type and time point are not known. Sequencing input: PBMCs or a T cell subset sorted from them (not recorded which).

CDR3 DNA sequence: TGTGCCAGCAGCGGGGTTGGACGGAATTCACCCCTCCACTTT. Its translation is CASSGVGRNSPLHF. This sequence joins TRBV28 and TRBJ1-6; unclear D gene. Trimming stripped 6 bases from V and 7 bases from J, with 13 bases between. Germline CDR1 and CDR2: MDHEN and SYDVKM. The CDR3 extends over 14 amino acids.